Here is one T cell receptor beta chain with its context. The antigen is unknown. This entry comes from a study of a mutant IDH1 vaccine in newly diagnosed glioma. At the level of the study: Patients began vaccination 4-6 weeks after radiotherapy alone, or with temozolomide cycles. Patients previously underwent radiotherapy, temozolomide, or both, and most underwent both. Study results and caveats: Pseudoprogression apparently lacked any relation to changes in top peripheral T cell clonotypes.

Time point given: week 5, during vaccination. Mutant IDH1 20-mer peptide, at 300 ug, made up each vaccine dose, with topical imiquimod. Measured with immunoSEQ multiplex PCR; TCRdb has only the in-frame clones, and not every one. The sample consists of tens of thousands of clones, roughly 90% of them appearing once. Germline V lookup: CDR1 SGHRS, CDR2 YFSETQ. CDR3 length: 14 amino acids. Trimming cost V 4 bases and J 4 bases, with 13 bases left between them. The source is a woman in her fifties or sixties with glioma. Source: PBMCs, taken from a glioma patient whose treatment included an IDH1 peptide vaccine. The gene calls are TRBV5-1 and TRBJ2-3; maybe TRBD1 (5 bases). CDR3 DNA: TGCGCCAGCAGCCCTGGGGCCCGCGCAGATACGCAGTATTTT. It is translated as CASSPGARADTQYF. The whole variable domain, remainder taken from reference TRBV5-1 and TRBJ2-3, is KAGVTQTPRYLIKTRGQQVTLSCSPISGHRSVSWYQQTPGQGLQFLFEYFSETQRNKGNFPGRFSGRQFSNSRSEMNVSTLELGDSALYLCASSPGARADTQYFGPGTRLTVL.